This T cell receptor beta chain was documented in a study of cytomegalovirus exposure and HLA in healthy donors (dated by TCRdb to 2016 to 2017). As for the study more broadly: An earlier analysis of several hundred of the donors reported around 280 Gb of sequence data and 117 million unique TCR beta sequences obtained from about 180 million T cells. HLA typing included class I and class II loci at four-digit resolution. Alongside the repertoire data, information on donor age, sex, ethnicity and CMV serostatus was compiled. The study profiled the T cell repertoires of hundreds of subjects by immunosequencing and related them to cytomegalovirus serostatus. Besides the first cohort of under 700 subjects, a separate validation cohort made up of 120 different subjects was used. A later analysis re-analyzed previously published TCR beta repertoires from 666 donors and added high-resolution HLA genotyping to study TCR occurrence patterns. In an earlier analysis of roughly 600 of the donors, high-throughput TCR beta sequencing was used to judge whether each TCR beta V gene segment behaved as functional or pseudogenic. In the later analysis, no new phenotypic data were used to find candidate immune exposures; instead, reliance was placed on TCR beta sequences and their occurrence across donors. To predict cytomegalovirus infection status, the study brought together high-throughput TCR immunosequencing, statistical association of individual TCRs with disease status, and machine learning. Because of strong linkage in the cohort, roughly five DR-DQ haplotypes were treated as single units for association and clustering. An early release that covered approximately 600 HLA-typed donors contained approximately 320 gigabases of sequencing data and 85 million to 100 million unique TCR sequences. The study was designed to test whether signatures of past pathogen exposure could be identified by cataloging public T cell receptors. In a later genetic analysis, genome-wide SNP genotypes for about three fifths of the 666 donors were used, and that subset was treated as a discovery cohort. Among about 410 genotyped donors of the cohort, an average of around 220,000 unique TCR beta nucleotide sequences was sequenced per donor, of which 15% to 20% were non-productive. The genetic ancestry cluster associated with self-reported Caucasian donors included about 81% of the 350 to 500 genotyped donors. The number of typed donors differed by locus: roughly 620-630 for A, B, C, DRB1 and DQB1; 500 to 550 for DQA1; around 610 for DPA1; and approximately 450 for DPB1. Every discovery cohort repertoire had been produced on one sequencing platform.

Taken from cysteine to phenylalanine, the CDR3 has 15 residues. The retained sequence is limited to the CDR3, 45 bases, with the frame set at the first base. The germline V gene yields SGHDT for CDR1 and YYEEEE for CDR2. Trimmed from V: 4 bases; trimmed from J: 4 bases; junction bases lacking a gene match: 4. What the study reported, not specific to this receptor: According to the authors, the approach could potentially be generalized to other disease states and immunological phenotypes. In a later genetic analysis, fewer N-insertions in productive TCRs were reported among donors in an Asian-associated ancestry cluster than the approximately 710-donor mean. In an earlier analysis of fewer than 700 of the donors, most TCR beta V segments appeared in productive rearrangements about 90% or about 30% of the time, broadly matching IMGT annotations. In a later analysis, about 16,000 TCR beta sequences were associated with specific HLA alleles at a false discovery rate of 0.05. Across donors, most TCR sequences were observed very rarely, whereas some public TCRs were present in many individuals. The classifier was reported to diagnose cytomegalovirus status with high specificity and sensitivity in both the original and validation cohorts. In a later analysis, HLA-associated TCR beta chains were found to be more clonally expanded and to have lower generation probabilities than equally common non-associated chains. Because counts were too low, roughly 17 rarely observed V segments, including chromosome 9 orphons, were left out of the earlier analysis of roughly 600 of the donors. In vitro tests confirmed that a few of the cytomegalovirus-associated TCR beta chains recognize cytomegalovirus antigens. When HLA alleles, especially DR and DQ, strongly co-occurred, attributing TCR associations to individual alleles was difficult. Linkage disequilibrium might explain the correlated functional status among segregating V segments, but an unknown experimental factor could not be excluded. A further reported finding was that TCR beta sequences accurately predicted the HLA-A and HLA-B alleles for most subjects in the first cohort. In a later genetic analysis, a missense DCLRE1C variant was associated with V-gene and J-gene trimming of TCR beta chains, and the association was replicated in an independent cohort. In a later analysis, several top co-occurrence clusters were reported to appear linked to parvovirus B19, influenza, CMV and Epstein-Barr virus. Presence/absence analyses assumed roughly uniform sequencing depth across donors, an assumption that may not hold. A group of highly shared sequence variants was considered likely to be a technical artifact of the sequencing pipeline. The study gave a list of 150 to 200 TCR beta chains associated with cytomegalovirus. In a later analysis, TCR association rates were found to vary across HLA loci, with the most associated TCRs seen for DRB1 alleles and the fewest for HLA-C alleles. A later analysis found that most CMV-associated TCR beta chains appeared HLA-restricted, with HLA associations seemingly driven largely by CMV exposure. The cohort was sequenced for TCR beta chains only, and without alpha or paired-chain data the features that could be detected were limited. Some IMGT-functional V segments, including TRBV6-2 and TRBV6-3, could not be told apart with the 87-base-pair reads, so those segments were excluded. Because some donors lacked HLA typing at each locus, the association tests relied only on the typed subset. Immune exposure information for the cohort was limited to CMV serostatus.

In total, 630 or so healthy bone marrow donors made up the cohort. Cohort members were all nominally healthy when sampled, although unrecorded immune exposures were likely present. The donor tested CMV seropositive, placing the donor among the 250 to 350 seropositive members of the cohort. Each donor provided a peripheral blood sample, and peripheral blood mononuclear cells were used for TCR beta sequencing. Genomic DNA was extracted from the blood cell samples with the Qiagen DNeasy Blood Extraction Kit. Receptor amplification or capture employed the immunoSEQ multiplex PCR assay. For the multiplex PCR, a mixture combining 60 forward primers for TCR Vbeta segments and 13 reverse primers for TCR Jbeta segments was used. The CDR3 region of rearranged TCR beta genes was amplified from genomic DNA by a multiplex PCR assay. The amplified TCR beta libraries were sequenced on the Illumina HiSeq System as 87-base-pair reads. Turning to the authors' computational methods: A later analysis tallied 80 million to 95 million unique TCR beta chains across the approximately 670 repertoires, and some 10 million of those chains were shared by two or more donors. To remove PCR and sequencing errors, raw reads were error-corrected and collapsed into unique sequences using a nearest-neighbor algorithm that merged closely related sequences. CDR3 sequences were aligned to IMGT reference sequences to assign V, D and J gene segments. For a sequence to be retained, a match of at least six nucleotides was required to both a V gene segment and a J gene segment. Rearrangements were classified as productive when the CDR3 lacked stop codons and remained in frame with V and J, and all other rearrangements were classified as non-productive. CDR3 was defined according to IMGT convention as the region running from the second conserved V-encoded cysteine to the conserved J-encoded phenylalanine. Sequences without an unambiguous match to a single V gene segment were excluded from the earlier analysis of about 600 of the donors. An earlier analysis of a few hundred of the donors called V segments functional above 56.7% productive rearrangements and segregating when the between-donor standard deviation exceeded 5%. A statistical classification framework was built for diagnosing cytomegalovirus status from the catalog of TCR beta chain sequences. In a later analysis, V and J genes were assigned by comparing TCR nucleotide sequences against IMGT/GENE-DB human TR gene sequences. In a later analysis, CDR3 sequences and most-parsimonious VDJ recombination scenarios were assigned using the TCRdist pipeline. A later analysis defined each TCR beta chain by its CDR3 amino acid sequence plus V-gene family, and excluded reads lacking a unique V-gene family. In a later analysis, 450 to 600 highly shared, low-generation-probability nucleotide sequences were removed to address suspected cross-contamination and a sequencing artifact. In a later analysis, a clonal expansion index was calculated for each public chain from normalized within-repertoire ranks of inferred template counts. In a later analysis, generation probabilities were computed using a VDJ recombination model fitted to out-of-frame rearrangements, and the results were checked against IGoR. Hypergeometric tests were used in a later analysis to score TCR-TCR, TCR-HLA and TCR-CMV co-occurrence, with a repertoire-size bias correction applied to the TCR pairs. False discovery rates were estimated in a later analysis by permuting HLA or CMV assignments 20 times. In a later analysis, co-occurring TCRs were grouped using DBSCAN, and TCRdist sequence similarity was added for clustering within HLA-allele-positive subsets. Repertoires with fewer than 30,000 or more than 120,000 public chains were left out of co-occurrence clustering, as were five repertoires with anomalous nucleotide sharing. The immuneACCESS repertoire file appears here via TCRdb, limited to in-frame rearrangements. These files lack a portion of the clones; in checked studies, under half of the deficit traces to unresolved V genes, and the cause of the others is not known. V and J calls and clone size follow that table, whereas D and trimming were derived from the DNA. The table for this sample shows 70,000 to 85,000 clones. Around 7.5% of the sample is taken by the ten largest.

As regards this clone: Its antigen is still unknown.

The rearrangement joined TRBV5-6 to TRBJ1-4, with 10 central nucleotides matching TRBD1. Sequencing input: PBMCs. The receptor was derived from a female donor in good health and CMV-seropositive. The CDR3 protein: CASSGTGELNEKLFF. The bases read TGTGCCAGCAGCGGGACAGGGGAACTTAATGAAAAACTGTTTTTT.